One T cell receptor (beta chain) is described in this entry. Its specificity is not known. TCRdb reprocessed the reads via MiXCR and lists one record per CDR3 protein. The profile covers some 920,000 distinct CDR3 sequences, with roughly 30% appearing a single time and roughly an eighth taken by the ten largest. These data are taken from a study of T cell repertoires in cytomegalovirus infection. Study-wide background: The authors used CMV epitopes that were HLA-C-restricted (recently identified) and HLA-B-restricted (well studied). It was the public TCR beta signatures that indicated both CMV infection and matching HLA type.

This CDR3 region has 14 residues. V lost 6 bases, J lost 6 bases, and 14 bases stayed unmatched. Looked up from germline, CDR1 is DFQATT and CDR2 is SNEGSKA (reference sequence). The study's findings and limits: It was HLA-C-restricted CMV-specific TCR beta clonotypes that dominated the response ex vivo.

The sequencing here drew on cultured CD8+ T cells from PBMCs, taken from culture after CMV antigen stimulation. The receptor comes from a human donor in good health (CMV status not recorded). Some clones in this sample may be carry-over from other donors' samples. This chain connects TRBV20-1 to TRBJ2-7; 7 bases map to TRBD2. The CDR3 sequence is CSAEDYPLAREQYF. The CDR3 DNA is TGCAGTGCCGAGGATTACCCACTAGCGCGCGAGCAGTACTTC.